The present T cell receptor beta chain was sequenced within a study of Tregs in tolerant kidney transplant recipients. Details on this clone: Its antigen remains unknown. The germline gene is not matched at one end of the junction; a read error may be the cause.

The CDR3 consists of 15 residues. In germline, CDR1 is MNHNS, CDR2 SASEGT. Study outcomes and limitations: Validation in larger populations is needed because few patients were studied.

Sequencing used immunoSEQ multiplex PCR; TCRdb keeps in-frame clones, though not all of them. The sample has tens of thousands of clones, roughly nine tenths seen once. The chain employs TRBV6-1 and TRBJ2-7; TRBD1 matches at 10 bases. Sequenced material: CD4+ T cells from blood, taken before the transplant. The source of this sequence is a human donor who received a combined kidney and bone marrow transplant. The CDR3 loop is CASSPRTGGSSEQYF. DNA of the CDR3: TGTGCCAGCAGTCCCCGGACAGGGGGATCCTCCGAGCAGTACTTC.